Shown below are 19 T cell receptor beta chains from a single sample sequenced in a study of shared clonotypes between healthy human individuals. Produced via immunoSEQ multiplex PCR; TCRdb's table is partial and in-frame only. The data show millions of clones, approximately 94% seen once. Cells designated naive CD8 were CD45RO-negative and were positively selected for CCR7, with terminally differentiated effector memory CD45RA+ cells excluded. The sample comprised naive CD8+ T cells sorted from blood. The receptors were sampled from a man aged 18 to 30 in good health.

This chain connects TRBV7-9 to TRBJ2-7, with TRBD2 matching over 7 bases. CDR1 is SEHNR, CDR2 FQNEAQ, per germline (reference sequence). This CDR3 comprises 15 residues. J gave up 3 bases and V 5 bases, and 10 bases lay outside the gene matches. The CDR3 loop reads CASSPYSERGYEQYF. CDR3 sequence (DNA): TGTGCCAGCAGCCCGTATTCTGAGCGGGGCTACGAGCAGTACTTC.

The J gene is TRBJ2-1, the V gene TRBV9; 9 bases match TRBD2. Germline loops: CDR1 SGDLS, CDR2 YYNGEE. The CDR3 sequence is 16 residues long. V shed 4 bases, J shed 2 bases, and the junction held 7 bases outside the gene matches. The CDR3 here is CASSIRSGGTYNEQFF. CDR3 bases: TGTGCCAGCAGCATACGAAGCGGGGGGACCTACAATGAGCAGTTCTTC.

The chain combines TRBV5-5 with TRBJ2-7; D gene ambiguous. The CDR3 length is 11 residues. V was shortened by 4 bases and J by 2 bases, with 4 bases between the two germline ends. The germline V gene encodes CDR1 SGHKS and CDR2 YYEKEE (reference sequence). The CDR3 DNA reads as TGTGCCAGCAGCGCAACCTACGAGCAGTACTTC. Protein sequence: CASSATYEQYF. Supplemented by reference TRBV5-5 and TRBJ2-7, the full variable domain reads DAGVTQSPTHLIKTRGQQVTLRCSPISGHKSVSWYQQVLGQGPQFIFQYYEKEERGRGNFPDRFSARQFPNYSSELNVNALLLGDSALYLCASSATYEQYFGPGTRLTVT.

The V call is TRBV4-1, the J call TRBJ2-7; 9 bases agree with TRBD1. This CDR3 has 15 amino acids. The trim removed 0 bases at V and 3 bases at J, leaving 3 bases unmatched. Germline values: CDR1 MGHRA, CDR2 YSYEKL. The CDR3 spells CASSQERQGVYEQYF. CDR3 nucleotides: TGCGCCAGCAGCCAAGAACGACAGGGGGTCTACGAGCAGTACTTC.

V and J are TRBV11-2 and TRBJ2-1; D unresolved. The CDR3 has 12 amino acids. Germline assignment: CDR1 SGHAT and CDR2 FQNNGV. V was shortened by 4 bases and J by 9 bases, with 10 bases between the two germline ends. The CDR3 loop is CASSSPAAEQFF. The CDR3 bases are TGTGCCAGCAGCTCCCCCGCCGCTGAGCAGTTCTTC.

The J gene is TRBJ2-1, the V gene TRBV30; D not certain. Germline V lookup: CDR1 GTSNPN, CDR2 SVGIG (reference sequence). The CDR3 contains 10 residues. The CDR3 here is CSTETNEQFF. The CDR3 region has the DNA TGTTCCACGGAGACGAATGAGCAGTTCTTC.

The gene calls are TRBV21-1 and TRBJ1-4. TRBV21-1 is a listed pseudogene. The length of the CDR3 is 16 residues. The CDR3 is CASTVPRKVINEKLFF. CDR3 coding DNA: TGTGCCAGCACCGTCCCCCGGAAGGTGATAAATGAAAAACTGTTTTTT.

This chain uses TRBV5-1 with TRBJ2-1, with 10 bases identical to TRBD2. The J segment lost 3 bases and the V segment lost 1 base, leaving 13 bases of the junction unmatched. CDR1 SGHRS and CDR2 YFSETQ come from the germline V gene. This CDR3 contains 19 residues. CDR3 in amino acids: CASSLLEPFSGGYYNEQFF. In DNA, the CDR3 is TGCGCCAGCAGCTTGTTGGAACCCTTTAGCGGGGGGTACTACAATGAGCAGTTCTTC.

The chain recombines TRBV29-1 with TRBJ1-3, with D tentatively TRBD1 (5 bases). Germline V gene sequence: CDR1 SQVTM, CDR2 ANQGSEA. The ends were cut back, 3 bases at V and 4 bases at J, with 10 bases in the middle. The CDR3 spans 13 residues. The CDR3 nucleotides are TGCAGCGTTGAGTACGGGACCGGAAACACCATATATTTT. It encodes CSVEYGTGNTIYF.

CDR3 in amino acids: CASSSYSYEQYF. The CDR3 region has the DNA TGTGCCAGCAGCTCTTACTCCTACGAGCAGTACTTC. The chain is built from TRBV11-2 and TRBJ2-5; D not resolved. The last part of the DNA fits TRBJ2-7 better; the J call may be wrong. Germline V gene lookup returns CDR1 SGHAT and CDR2 FQNNGV. The CDR3 covers 12 residues.

The V call is TRBV6-4, the J call TRBJ1-5; D gene ambiguous. This CDR3 comprises 13 residues. The germline V and J ends were trimmed by 7 bases and 0 bases, with 7 bases remaining between them. Germline V gives CDR1 MRHNA, CDR2 SNTAGT. The CDR3 reads CASIGLSNQPQHF. The CDR3 region has the DNA TGTGCCAGCATTGGACTTAGCAATCAGCCCCAGCATTTT.

The rearrangement uses TRBV6-1 and TRBJ1-2; D is possibly TRBD1 (6 bases). Germline loops: CDR1 MNHNS, CDR2 SASEGT. There are 15 residues in the CDR3. V was shortened by 6 bases and J by 7 bases, with 21 bases between the two germline ends. This chain's CDR3 is CASSPTGHFNGGYTF. As DNA, the CDR3 is TGTGCCAGCAGCCCCACGGGACATTTTAATGGTGGCTACACCTTC.

V usage is TRBV19 and J usage is TRBJ1-5, with 7 bases aligning to TRBD1. The germline V gene encodes CDR1 LNHDA and CDR2 SQIVND (reference sequence). This CDR3 is 15 amino acids long. The V and J ends lost 6 bases and 2 bases, in that order; junction bases with no gene match: 7. CDR3 DNA: TGTGCCAGTAGCCAGGGACAGCTTCGCAATCAGCCCCAGCATTTT. Its translation is CASSQGQLRNQPQHF.

There are a few counts of this clone. J is TRBJ1-5 and V is TRBV5-1, with D maybe TRBD1 (5 bases). CDR1 and CDR2 from the germline V gene are SGHRS and YFSETQ. The CDR3 sequence is 14 residues long. Trimming stripped 4 bases from V and 3 bases from J, with 11 bases between. Written as DNA, the CDR3 is TGCGCCAGCAGCCCGGGACCGTACAATCAGCCCCAGCATTTT. Translating it yields CASSPGPYNQPQHF.

The chain combines TRBV7-9 with TRBJ2-3; D not certain. With 3 bases removed from V and 0 bases from J, the gap between germline ends came to 10 bases. Germline V gene data show CDR1 as SEHNR and CDR2 as FQNEAQ (reference sequence). This CDR3 has 15 amino acids. The CDR3 region is CASSLMTESTDTQYF. CDR3 sequence (DNA): TGTGCCAGCAGCTTGATGACGGAAAGCACAGATACGCAGTATTTT.

The chain joins TRBV7-3 to TRBJ2-3, with 10 nucleotides matching TRBD1. V lost 6 bases, J lost 4 bases, and 4 bases stayed unmatched. Germline CDR1 reads SGHTA; CDR2 reads FQGTGA. The CDR3 consists of 14 residues. The CDR3, as DNA: TGTGCCAGCAGTCTGACAGGGGGCTCAGATACGCAGTATTTT. Translating gives CASSLTGGSDTQYF.

V gene TRBV5-6 combines with J gene TRBJ2-2, with D perhaps TRBD1 (6 bases). V was trimmed by 3 bases and J by 2 bases, leaving 11 bases between them. Germline CDR1 SGHDT, CDR2 YYEEEE. The CDR3 has 15 residues. The CDR3 DNA sequence: TGTGCCAGCAGCTCCCAGGGGCTAAACACCGGGGAGCTGTTTTTT. Amino acids: CASSSQGLNTGELFF.

This chain uses TRBV4-1 with TRBJ1-3; 7 positions agree with TRBD1. The germline V gene has CDR1 MGHRA and CDR2 YSYEKL. V shed 0 bases and J 9 bases; nucleotides not matched to a gene: 2. The CDR3 sequence is 13 residues long. The CDR3 here is CASSQETGSTIYF. CDR3 DNA: TGCGCCAGCAGCCAAGAGACAGGGAGCACCATATATTTT.

The chain recombines TRBV5-6 with TRBJ1-6; TRBD1 agrees at 9 bases. The ends lost 5 bases at V and 9 bases at J; junction bases unmatched: 9. CDR1 is SGHDT and CDR2 is YYEEEE in the germline V gene. This CDR3 has 15 residues. The CDR3 nucleotides are TGTGCCAGCAGTTCACCGGGACAGGGTTTTTCACCCCTCCACTTT. This sequence encodes CASSSPGQGFSPLHF.